Listed below are T cell receptor beta chains from one sample, sequenced in a study of tumor and adjacent non-tumor tissue in lung cancer. TCRdb analysed the multiplex PCR reads with MiXCR anew, one entry per CDR3 protein. The data hold 78,000 or so distinct CDR3 sequences, with roughly 76% observed a single time. Sequencing was performed on lung tumor tissue. The source is a woman aged 50 to 65 with non-small cell lung cancer. Each CDR3 is given with its conserved first and last residue. A D gene is named only where the DNA matches it firmly. Some rows have no size entry. The others give once, few or many, or a class for an expanded clone.

TRBV20-1	14	NA	TRBD2	TRBJ2-7	CSTPGGTRELKQYF	TGCAGTACTCCGGGGGGGACTAGAGAGTTAAAGCAGTACTTC
TRBV20-1	11	NA	NA	TRBJ2-5	CSPGERETQYF	TGCAGTCCGGGGGAACGGGAGACCCAGTACTTC
TRBV29-1	14	medium-sized	TRBD2	TRBJ2-1	CSVGAGGDYNEQFF	TGCAGCGTTGGGGCGGGAGGGGACTACAATGAGCAGTTCTTC
TRBV20-1	14	NA	NA	TRBJ1-1	CSASLADLNTEAFF	TGCAGTGCTTCACTTGCCGACTTGAACACCGAAGCTTTCTTT
TRBV12-3/TRBV12-4	14	NA	NA	TRBJ1-5	CASSWAGVDQPQHF	TGTGCCAGCAGTTGGGCAGGGGTGGATCAGCCCCAGCATTTT
TRBV5-4	14	NA	TRBD1	TRBJ2-1	CASTMDRGHNEEFF	TGTGCCAGCACCATGGACAGGGGCCACAATGAGGAGTTTTTC
TRBV29-1	13	NA	TRBD2	TRBJ2-7	CSDRGREGHELYF	TGCAGCGATAGGGGACGGGAGGGCCACGAGCTGTACTTC
TRBV28	13	once	TRBD1	TRBJ2-1	CDSRGTGEGEQFF	TGCGACAGCAGAGGGACAGGGGAGGGGGAGCAGTTCTTC
TRBV6-1	13	NA	NA	TRBJ2-1	CASMTAHGDEQFF	TGTGCCAGCATGACGGCGCACGGCGATGAGCAGTTCTTC
TRBV4-3	18	once	NA	TRBJ2-1	CASSQDVASRVSYNERFF	TGCGCCAGCAGCCAAGATGTGGCTAGCAGGGTCTCCTACAATGAGCGGTTCTTC
TRBV12-3/TRBV12-4	14	few	NA	TRBJ2-3	CACCAGASTDTQYF	TGTGCCTGCTGTGCCGGGGCGAGCACAGATACGCAGTATTTT
TRBV10-3	17	NA	TRBD2	TRBJ2-2	CATTQRLAGADTGELLF	TGTGCCACCACCCAGAGGCTAGCGGGGGCAGACACCGGGGAGCTGTTGTTT
TRBV29-1	15	NA	TRBD2	TRBJ2-3	CSVDPTSGSTDTQYF	TGCAGCGTTGATCCAACTAGCGGAAGCACAGATACGCAGTATTTT
TRBV20-1	12	NA	NA	TRBJ2-3	CSAPDITDTQYF	TGCAGTGCTCCCGACATCACAGATACGCAATATTTT
TRBV6-5	14	NA	TRBD1	TRBJ2-7	CASRWDSRTYEQHF	TGTGCCAGTAGATGGGACAGTCGGACTTACGAGCAGCACTTC
TRBV4-3	16	NA	TRBD1	TRBJ2-3	CASSQEWRGGTDTQYF	TGCGCCAGCAGCCAAGAATGGAGAGGGGGCACAGATACGCAGTACTTT
TRBV4-2	17	NA	NA	TRBJ2-3	CASSQEASVANTDTQYF	TGTGCCAGCAGCCAAGAAGCTAGTGTGGCCAACACAGATACGCAGTATTTT
TRBV11-2	12	NA	NA	TRBJ2-1	CASSSSGYEQFF	TGTGCCAGCAGCTCCTCTGGATATGAACAGTTCTTC
TRBV20-1	16	NA	NA	TRBJ2-1	CSAPIHLVNMGNEQFF	TGCAGTGCTCCCATCCACTTGGTGAACATGGGGAATGAACAGTTCTTC
TRBV7-2	12	NA	NA	TRBJ2-1	CASSLLKNEQFF	TGTGCCAGCAGCTTACTGAAGAATGAGCAGTTCTTC
TRBV30	11	NA	NA	TRBJ2-1	CAWSIVNEQFF	TGTGCCTGGAGTATAGTCAATGAGCAGTTCTTC
TRBV29-1	13	NA	NA	TRBJ2-5	CSVLGTDRETQYF	TGCAGCGTTCTGGGAACAGACCGAGAGACCCAGTACTTC
TRBV4-2	15	few	NA	TRBJ1-3	CVSSQYKLSGNTIYF	TGTGTCAGCAGCCAGTATAAACTCTCTGGAAACACCATATATTTT
TRBV5-5	14	NA	NA	TRBJ1-1	CDSSHESSNTEAFF	TGTGACAGCAGCCACGAATCTTCGAACACTGAAGCTTTCTTT
TRBV4-1	16	NA	NA	TRBJ2-3	CATIQDRVAVVDTQYF	TGCGCCACCATCCAAGATCGGGTAGCGGTCGTAGATACGCAGTATTTT
TRBV20-1	14	NA	NA	TRBJ2-7	CSARGGSESGDQYF	TGCAGTGCTAGAGGGGGTAGCGAGTCAGGGGATCAGTACTTC
TRBV28	15	NA	NA	TRBJ2-1	CASSFSSGKYNEQFF	TGTGCCAGCAGCTTCTCAAGCGGCAAATACAATGAGCAGTTCTTC
TRBV24-1	11	NA	NA	TRBJ1-1	CAASDATEAFF	TGTGCCGCCAGTGATGCGACTGAAGCTTTCTTT
TRBV20-1	17	NA	TRBD2	TRBJ2-3	CSARGLGTSGSTDTQYF	TGCAGTGCAAGGGGCCTCGGGACTAGCGGGAGCACAGATACGCAGTATTTT
TRBV6-5	15	NA	TRBD2	TRBJ2-5	CASRVRAGGSGCQYF	TGTGCCAGCAGAGTACGTGCGGGAGGTTCGGGGTGCCAGTACTTC
TRBV20-1	15	NA	NA	TRBJ2-7	CSDGGSGTFTNEQYF	TGCAGTGATGGAGGATCCGGGACTTTCACCAACGAGCAGTACTTC
TRBV12-3/TRBV12-4	16	many	NA	TRBJ2-6	CASSLLGGLGANVLTF	TGTGCCAGCAGCCTCCTTGGGGGTCTGGGGGCCAACGTCCTGACTTTC
TRBV29-1	13	NA	NA	TRBJ2-5	CSVEGDSQETRNF	TGCAGCGTTGAAGGCGACAGCCAAGAGACCCGGAACTTC
TRBV29-1	15	NA	NA	TRBJ1-2	CSVEGSGGSNYGYAF	TGCAGCGTCGAAGGGTCTGGGGGATCGAACTATGGCTACGCCTTC
TRBV11-2	13	NA	NA	TRBJ1-2	CANSHAQSGGYTF	TGTGCCAACAGCCACGCACAGTCCGGTGGCTACACCTTC
TRBV11-2	15	NA	TRBD2	TRBJ2-1	CASSFIAGGNNEQRF	TGTGCCAGCAGCTTTATAGCGGGAGGAAACAATGAGCAGCGCTTC
TRBV11-1	13	NA	TRBD1	TRBJ1-1	CANSKTGNTEAFF	TGTGCCAACAGCAAGACAGGGAACACTGAAGCTTTTTTT
TRBV5-1	15	NA	NA	TRBJ2-2	CASSGGASPTGELFF	TGCGCCAGCAGTGGGGGGGCTAGCCCCACCGGGGAGCTGTTTTTT
TRBV20-1	17	many	TRBD2	TRBJ2-1	CSARFRTSGVHYNEQFF	TGCAGTGCTCGCTTTCGAACTAGCGGGGTTCACTACAATGAGCAGTTCTTC
TRBV5-4	12	NA	NA	TRBJ2-3	CASSLGGDTQHF	TGTGCCAGCAGCTTGGGAGGGGATACGCAGCATTTC
TRBV5-4	14	NA	TRBD1	TRBJ1-2	CTSSPDRGPYGHTF	TGTACCAGCAGCCCAGACAGGGGGCCCTATGGCCACACCTTC
TRBV6-1	17	NA	NA	TRBJ1-4	CTSSETVDPATNEKLFF	TGTACCAGCAGTGAGACCGTAGATCCTGCAACTAATGAAAAACTGTTTTTT
TRBV6-2/TRBV6-3	15	NA	NA	TRBJ2-6	CVSSPDSFGANVLTF	TGTGTCAGCAGCCCGGACAGCTTTGGGGCCAACGTCCTGACTTTC
TRBV11-2	14	medium-sized	TRBD2	TRBJ2-1	CASGTSGSINEQFF	TGTGCCAGCGGAACTAGCGGGAGTATCAATGAGCAGTTCTTC
TRBV1	18	NA	NA	TRBJ1-5	CTSSPLPGQPPVVQPQHF	TGCACAAGCAGCCCACTGCCAGGACAGCCCCCCGTTGTTCAGCCCCAGCATTTT
TRBV4-1	16	NA	NA	TRBJ2-5	CTSNQAKRNGQETQYF	TGCACCAGCAACCAAGCCAAGAGGAACGGCCAAGAGACCCAATACTTC
TRBV5-1	15	many	TRBD2	TRBJ2-2	CASRLTGGPDGELFF	TGCGCCAGCAGGTTGACGGGAGGGCCTGACGGGGAGCTGTTTTTT
TRBV11-2	15	NA	NA	TRBJ2-1	CVNSFIARGDNEQFF	TGTGTCAACAGCTTTATAGCGCGGGGAGACAATGAGCAGTTCTTC
TRBV20-1	15	NA	TRBD2	TRBJ2-1	CSASRASGRNNEQFF	TGCAGTGCTAGTAGGGCTAGCGGGAGAAACAATGAGCAGTTCTTC
TRBV7-3	15	few	NA	TRBJ2-3	CASSPLGMSTDTQYF	TGTGCCAGCAGCCCGTTGGGGATGTCCACAGATACGCAGTATTTT
TRBV6-2/TRBV6-3	15	NA	NA	TRBJ2-6	CASSSIRNGTNVLTF	TGTGCCAGCAGTTCTATACGAAATGGGACCAACGTCCTGACTTTC
TRBV4-1	16	NA	NA	TRBJ1-1	CTSSQDLNRVGTEAFF	TGCACCAGCAGCCAAGATCTCAACAGGGTTGGCACTGAAGCTTTCTTT
TRBV6-1	13	NA	NA	TRBJ1-1	CASNERPNTEAFF	TGTGCCAGCAATGAGCGGCCGAACACGGAAGCTTTCTTT
TRBV6-2/TRBV6-3	13	NA	NA	TRBJ2-7	CACSYLGRREQYF	TGTGCCTGCAGTTACCTGGGTCGGAGGGAACAGTACTTC